At least ten counts were recorded for the clone carrying this T cell receptor beta chain. As yet, its antigen is unknown. The data belong to a study of T cells in Graves' hyperthyroidism and ophthalmopathy. Clinicians diagnosed patients from clinical symptoms, serum thyroxine and TRAb, thyroid ultrasound and orbital computed tomography. Researchers took RNA transcripts and amplified the TCR beta CDR3 regions from them. Initially, a first-round RT-PCR of the TCR CDR3 employed the HTBI primer set. In TCRdb, the multiplex PCR reads were re-called with MiXCR into one record per CDR3 protein. This sample has around 350,000 distinct CDR3 sequences, with 19% found just once. V lost 5 bases and J 0 bases, leaving 20 bases between the germline ends. The CDR3 length is 17 residues. Germline values: CDR1 SGHAT, CDR2 FQNNGV. Notes on the study in general: The model identified upcoming ophthalmopathy a median approximately 6.5 months ahead of onset.

The chain couples TRBV11-2 to TRBJ2-7; D might be TRBD1 or TRBD2, each matching 6 bases. The source is a woman aged 18-35 years with Graves' hyperthyroidism. The sample was blood. CDR3 loop: CASSLPPGAGNSYEQYF. The CDR3 DNA reads TGTGCCAGCAGCCTACCCCCGGGGGCGGGAAACTCCTACGAGCAGTACTTC. The variable domain in full, with the rest retrieved from reference TRBV11-2 and TRBJ2-7, is EAGVAQSPRYKIIEKRQSVAFWCNPISGHATLYWYQQILGQGPKLLIQFQNNGVVDDSQLPKDRFSAERLKGVDSTLKIQPAKLEDSAVYLCASSLPPGAGNSYEQYFGPGTRLTVT.